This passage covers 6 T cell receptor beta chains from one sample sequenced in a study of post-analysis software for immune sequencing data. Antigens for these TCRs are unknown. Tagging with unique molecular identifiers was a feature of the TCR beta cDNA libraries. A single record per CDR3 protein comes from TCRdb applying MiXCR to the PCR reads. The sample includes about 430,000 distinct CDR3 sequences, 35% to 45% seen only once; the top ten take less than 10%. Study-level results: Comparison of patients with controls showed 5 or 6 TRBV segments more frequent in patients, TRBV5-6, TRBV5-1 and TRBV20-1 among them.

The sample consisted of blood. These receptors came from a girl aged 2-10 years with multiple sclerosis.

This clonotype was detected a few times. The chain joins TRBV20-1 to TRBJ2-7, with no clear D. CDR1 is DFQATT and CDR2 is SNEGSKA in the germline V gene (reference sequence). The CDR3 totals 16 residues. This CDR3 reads CSALFAASRGSYEQYF. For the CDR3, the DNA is TGCAGCGCTCTCTTCGCGGCTAGTCGAGGATCCTACGAGCAGTACTTC.

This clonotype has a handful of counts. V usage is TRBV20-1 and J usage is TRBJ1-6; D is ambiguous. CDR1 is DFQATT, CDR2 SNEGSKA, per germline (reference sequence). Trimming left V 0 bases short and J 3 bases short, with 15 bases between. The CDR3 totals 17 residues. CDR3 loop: CSARDREGDFYNSPLHF. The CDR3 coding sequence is TGCAGTGCTAGAGATCGGGAAGGCGACTTCTATAATTCACCCCTCCACTTT.

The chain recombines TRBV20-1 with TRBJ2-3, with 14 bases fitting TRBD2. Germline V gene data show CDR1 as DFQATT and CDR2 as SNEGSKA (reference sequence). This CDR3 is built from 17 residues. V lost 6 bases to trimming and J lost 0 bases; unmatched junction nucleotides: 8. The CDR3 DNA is TGCAGTGCCCCGAGGACTAGCGGGGGGTCTAGCACAGATACGCAGTATTTT. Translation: CSAPRTSGGSSTDTQYF.

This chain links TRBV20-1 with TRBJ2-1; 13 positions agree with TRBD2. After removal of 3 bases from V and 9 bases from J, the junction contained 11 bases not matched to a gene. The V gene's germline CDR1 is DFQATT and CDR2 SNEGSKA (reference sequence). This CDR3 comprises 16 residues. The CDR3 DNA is TGCAGTGCTAGCGACGCCGGGACTAGCGGGATGGGTGAGCAGTTCTTC. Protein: CSASDAGTSGMGEQFF.

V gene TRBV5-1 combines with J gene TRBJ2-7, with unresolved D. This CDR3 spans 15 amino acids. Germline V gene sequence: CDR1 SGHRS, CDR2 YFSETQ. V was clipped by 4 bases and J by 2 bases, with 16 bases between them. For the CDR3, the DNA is TGCGCCAGCAGCCGGGTAGAACCTAGGCCCTACGAGCAGTACTTC. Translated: CASSRVEPRPYEQYF.

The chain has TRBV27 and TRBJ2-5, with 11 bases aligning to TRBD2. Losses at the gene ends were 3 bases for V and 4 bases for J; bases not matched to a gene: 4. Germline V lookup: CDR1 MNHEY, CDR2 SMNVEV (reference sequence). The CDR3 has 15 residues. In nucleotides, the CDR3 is TGTGCCAGCAGTTTCCTAGCGGGAGGCTCAGAGACCCAGTACTTC. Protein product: CASSFLAGGSETQYF.